What follows are 13 T cell receptor beta chains derived from one specimen sequenced in a study of PD-1 blockade in classical Hodgkin lymphoma. Brentuximab vedotin exposure varied among the patients, all of whom had relapsed after autologous stem cell transplantation. The repertoire was sequenced with immunoSEQ multiplex PCR; TCRdb's copy has only in-frame clones and lacks some. The table includes about 110,000 clones, 80% to 90% detected once. The sequences come from peripheral blood mononuclear cells (PBMCs), collected before the second cycle of nivolumab. The receptors shown here come from a human donor with classical Hodgkin lymphoma.

The J gene is TRBJ2-6, the V gene TRBV18; unclear D gene. V was clipped by 0 bases and J by 4 bases, with 13 bases between them. Germline assignment: CDR1 KGHSH and CDR2 LQKENI. CDR3 size: 17 residues. The CDR3 region is CASSPPRGPWGANVLTF. DNA of the CDR3: TGTGCCAGCTCACCACCCCGCGGTCCCTGGGGGGCCAACGTCCTGACTTTC.

This clone was detected only once. The V and J genes are TRBV28 and TRBJ2-3; no clear D. CDR3 length: 15 residues. V was shortened by 1 base and J by 2 bases, with 10 bases between the two germline ends. From germline, CDR1 is MDHEN and CDR2 SYDVKM. The CDR3 loop reads CASSLSQKITDTQYF. In DNA, the CDR3 is TGTGCCAGCAGTTTATCACAGAAAATCACAGATACGCAGTATTTT. The full variable domain, its missing parts supplied by reference TRBV28 and TRBJ2-3, is DVKVTQSSRYLVKRTGEKVFLECVQDMDHENMFWYRQDPGLGLRLIYFSYDVKMKEKGDIPEGYSVSREKKERFSLILESASTNQTSMYLCASSLSQKITDTQYFGPGTRLTVL.

Only one count was recorded for this clone. The V and J genes are TRBV27 and TRBJ1-1, with 9 bases aligning to TRBD1. The CDR3 is 14 residues long. The ends lost 5 bases at V and 6 bases at J; junction bases unmatched: 7. Germline lookup yields CDR1 MNHEY and CDR2 SMNVEV (reference sequence). CDR3 nucleotide sequence: TGTGCCAGCAGTAGGGACAGGGATTCGTCTGAAGCTTTCTTT. Translation gives CASSRDRDSSEAFF.

The rearrangement uses TRBV19 and TRBJ2-1, with D perhaps matching TRBD2 (7 bases). The CDR3 length is 16 residues. V shed 3 bases and J shed 3 bases, with 15 bases lying between them. Germline V gives CDR1 LNHDA, CDR2 SQIVND (reference sequence). The CDR3 nucleotides are TGTGCCAGTAGTATCACGGGGGGCCAAGTCTACAATGAGCAGTTCTTC. It yields the protein CASSITGGQVYNEQFF.

The rearrangement uses TRBV4-2 and TRBJ1-4; 7 nucleotides agree with TRBD1. Germline V gives CDR1 LGHNA, CDR2 YNFKEQ. V shed 1 base and J 4 bases; nucleotides not matched to a gene: 6. The CDR3 contains 16 residues. The CDR3 region has the DNA TGTGCCAGCAGCCAAGGTACTTACAGGGGTAATGAAAAACTGTTTTTT. This sequence encodes CASSQGTYRGNEKLFF.

The chain is built from TRBV7-9 and TRBJ2-7; 9 bases align to TRBD1. The CDR3 is 14 residues long. V shed 5 bases, J shed 3 bases, and the junction held 5 bases outside the gene matches. Germline V gives CDR1 SEHNR, CDR2 FQNEAQ (reference sequence). CDR3 nucleotides: TGTGCCAGCAGCGCCGGACAGGGGATCTACGAGCAGTACTTC. It codes for CASSAGQGIYEQYF.

The sample holds one count of this clone. The chain joins TRBV11-2 to TRBJ2-1, with D perhaps TRBD2 (6 bases). This CDR3 is 16 amino acids long. CDR1 and CDR2 from the germline V gene are SGHAT and FQNNGV. V was pared by 1 base and J by 1 base, with 11 bases between. This chain's CDR3 is CASSLVASVSYNEQFF. The CDR3 bases are TGTGCCAGCAGCTTAGTGGCTAGCGTGTCCTACAATGAGCAGTTCTTC.

This chain joins TRBV9 and TRBJ2-1; 8 positions agree with TRBD1. The CDR3 contains 17 residues. V trimming: 3 bases; J trimming: 8 bases; junction bases outside the gene matches: 16. CDR1 and CDR2 from the germline V gene are SGDLS and YYNGEE. DNA of the CDR3: TGTGCCAGCAGCGCCACATTGACAGGGGTGGGGGTTCATGAGCAGTTCTTC. This encodes CASSATLTGVGVHEQFF.

As regards this clone: One end of the junction is discordant with germline, which a read error may explain. The genes are TRBV11-2 and TRBJ2-7; 12 bases fit TRBD1. The CDR3 loop spans 14 amino acids. In germline, CDR1 is SGHAT, CDR2 FQNNGV. CDR3 bases: TGTGCCAGCGGCTTGGGGACAGGGGGCAGCGAGCAGTACTTC. Residues: CASGLGTGGSEQYF.

This clone was picked up one time. The genes are TRBV28 and TRBJ2-2; TRBD2 agrees at 15 bases. This CDR3 is built from 19 residues. J lost 4 bases, V lost 6 bases, and 12 bases had no gene match. CDR1 is MDHEN, CDR2 SYDVKM, per germline. CDR3 bases: TGTGCCAGCAGCTTCTGTCAGGGGACTAGCGGGAGGACCACCGGGGAGCTGTTTTTT. Protein: CASSFCQGTSGRTTGELFF. Filled out from reference TRBV28 and TRBJ2-2, the complete variable domain reads DVKVTQSSRYLVKRTGEKVFLECVQDMDHENMFWYRQDPGLGLRLIYFSYDVKMKEKGDIPEGYSVSREKKERFSLILESASTNQTSMYLCASSFCQGTSGRTTGELFFGEGSRLTVL.

DNA of the CDR3: TGTGCCAGCAGTTTTGTGGCGGTCTCCTACAATGAGCAGTTCTTC. It specifies CASSFVAVSYNEQFF. The genes are TRBV27 and TRBJ2-1; D remains ambiguous. V shed 3 bases and J shed 0 bases, with 9 bases lying between them. The CDR3 has 15 residues. Germline CDR1 and CDR2: MNHEY and SMNVEV (reference sequence).

The chain uses TRBV2 and TRBJ1-3, with 7 bases aligning to TRBD1. The trim removed 5 bases at V and 3 bases at J, leaving 7 bases unmatched. The germline gives CDR1 SNHLY, CDR2 FYNNEI. This CDR3 spans 15 amino acids. The CDR3 DNA reads as TGTGCCAGCAGTACAGGGGAAATCTATGGAAACACCATATATTTT. Translated, it gives CASSTGEIYGNTIYF.

The chain combines TRBV7-9 with TRBJ2-7, with 9 bases fitting TRBD2. The CDR3 contains 16 residues. Per the germline V gene, CDR1 is SEHNR and CDR2 is FQNEAQ (reference sequence). V was pared by 0 bases and J by 2 bases, with 5 bases of the junction left unmatched. The CDR3 region has the DNA TGTGCCAGCAGCTTAGCACTAGCGGGTCCTACCTACGAGCAGTACTTC. As protein: CASSLALAGPTYEQYF.